This paragraph covers one TCR beta chain sequence. This CDR3 is 13 amino acids long. Germline V gives CDR1 KGHSH, CDR2 LQKENI. V gave up 1 base and J gave up 10 bases, with 10 bases separating them. These data belong to a study of T cell responses to AZD1222 COVID-19 vaccine. TCRdb keeps only in-frame clones here, not all; method: immunoSEQ multiplex PCR. The sample consists of fewer than 70,000 clones, 85% to 90% of them appearing once. This receptor was identified in an adult who received the AZD1222 COVID-19 vaccine. The sequencing used peripheral blood, collected 28 days after the second AZD1222 dose. The rearrangement uses TRBV18 and TRBJ2-2; weak D call: TRBD1 (6 bases). The CDR3 DNA is TGTGCCAGCTCACCACGACAGGAAAAGGAGCTGTTTTTT. This codes for CASSPRQEKELFF.